This is a list of T cell receptor beta chains from one sample in a study of CD8+ T cells in alopecia areata. The data were produced by immunoSEQ multiplex PCR, yet TCRdb's version contains in-frame clones alone and is incomplete. The sample shows about 180,000 clones, 51% of them seen only once. The sample was CD8+ T cells sorted from blood, taken at roughly week 53, from a patient treated with tofacitinib. The origin of the receptors is a human donor with alopecia areata. CDR3s include the opening cysteine and the closing phenylalanine or tryptophan. A D gene is named only where the DNA matches it firmly. Rows may omit the clone size; those that give it use once, few, many or a size class.

>NA|TRBJ2-4|TRBV18|NA
CASSPAGESKNIQYF
TGTGCCAGCTCACCCGCCGGGGAGTCCAAAAACATTCAGTACTTC
>few|TRBJ1-1|TRBV27|NA
CASSILQGSPEAFF
TGTGCCAGCAGTATCCTACAGGGATCGCCTGAAGCTTTCTTT
>NA|TRBJ2-5|TRBV2|NA
CASSEWHDQETQYF
TGTGCCAGCAGTGAGTGGCATGACCAAGAGACCCAGTACTTC
>NA|TRBJ2-3|TRBV6-4|TRBD2
CASSDSTSGSDTQYF
TGTGCCAGCAGTGACTCGACTAGCGGGTCGGATACGCAGTATTTT
>NA|TRBJ2-5|TRBV5-4|TRBD1
CASSLDREETQYF
TGTGCCAGCAGCCTGGACAGGGAAGAGACCCAGTACTTC
>NA|TRBJ1-1|TRBV7-2|NA
CASSLDPRGVWEAFF
TGTGCCAGCAGCTTAGACCCCCGGGGGGTCTGGGAAGCTTTCTTT
>once|TRBJ1-1|TRBV19|NA
CASRMAGEAFF
TGTGCCAGTAGAATGGCCGGTGAAGCTTTCTTT
>NA|TRBJ2-3|TRBV11-2|TRBD2
CASSPAGAGGPMDTQYF
TGTGCCAGCAGCCCCGCCGGAGCGGGGGGGCCGATGGATACGCAGTATTTT
>NA|TRBJ2-7|TRBV4-2|TRBD1
CASSQDGLEGQGNEQYF
TGTGCCAGCAGCCAAGATGGTTTAGAGGGACAGGGTAACGAGCAGTACTTC
>NA|TRBJ2-7|TRBV6-6|NA
CASSYTTPSYEQYF
TGTGCCAGCAGTTACACGACACCTTCCTACGAGCAGTACTTC
>NA|TRBJ2-7|TRBV30|NA
CAWDSTYEQYF
TGTGCCTGGGACAGTACCTACGAGCAGTACTTC
>NA|TRBJ2-3|TRBV27|TRBD2
CASSLLSGGANTQYF
TGTGCCAGCAGTCTACTAAGCGGGGGTGCTAATACGCAGTATTTT
>NA|TRBJ2-7|TRBV9|NA
CASSVDESYEQYF
TGTGCCAGCAGCGTAGATGAGAGCTACGAGCAGTACTTC
>few|TRBJ2-5|TRBV4-1|TRBD2
CASSSTRGGIAAQYF
TGCGCCAGCAGCTCCACGCGGGGGGGGATAGCGGCCCAGTACTTC
>once|TRBJ2-2|TRBV27|NA
CATGTVNTGELFF
TGTGCCACCGGGACTGTGAACACCGGGGAGCTGTTTTTT
>NA|TRBJ2-3|TRBV18|NA
CASSQDQADTQYF
TGTGCCAGCTCACAGGATCAGGCAGATACGCAGTATTTT
>many|TRBJ1-4|TRBV10-2|NA
CASRKDFEDEKLFF
TGCGCCAGCAGGAAGGACTTTGAGGATGAAAAACTGTTTTTT
>few|TRBJ1-3|TRBV27|NA
CASSSLPPTSSGNTIYF
TGTGCCAGCAGTTCTCTACCCCCAACGAGCTCTGGAAACACCATATATTTT
>NA|TRBJ1-1|TRBV30|NA
CAWSWTDTEAFF
TGTGCCTGGAGTTGGACAGACACTGAAGCTTTCTTT
>NA|TRBJ2-3|TRBV10-3|NA
CAIMRTDSTDTQYF
TGTGCCATCATGAGGACGGACAGCACAGATACGCAGTATTTT
>NA|TRBJ2-7|TRBV7-9|NA
CASSLDRSAYEQYF
TGTGCCAGCAGCTTAGATCGCTCAGCCTACGAGCAGTACTTC
>NA|TRBJ2-7|TRBV18|NA
CASSPQADSYEQYF
TGTGCCAGCTCACCGCAAGCGGACTCCTACGAGCAGTACTTC
>few|TRBJ2-1|TRBV2|NA
CASTEGLRDYNEQFF
TGTGCCAGCACCGAAGGGTTAAGGGACTACAATGAGCAGTTCTTC
>NA|TRBJ1-6|TRBV7-3|NA
CASSPGGIPGSLHF
TGTGCCAGCAGCCCTGGGGGGATACCCGGGTCCCTCCACTTT
>NA|TRBJ2-7|TRBV15|NA
CATSSLRETSSYEQYF
TGTGCCACCAGCAGTCTCAGGGAGACTAGCTCCTACGAGCAGTACTTC
>few|TRBJ2-7|TRBV7-9|NA
CASSPRSSYEQYF
TGTGCCAGCAGCCCGCGCAGCTCCTACGAGCAGTACTTC
>NA|TRBJ2-2|TRBV6-6|NA
CASIRGTGELFF
TGTGCCAGCATTCGGGGAACCGGGGAGCTGTTTTTT
>NA|TRBJ2-5|TRBV4-3|NA
CASSQEGLNIQETQYF
TGCGCCAGCAGCCAAGAAGGGCTGAACATACAAGAGACCCAGTACTTC
>NA|TRBJ1-5|TRBV27|NA
CASSLRSGNQPQHF
TGTGCCAGCAGTTTACGCAGTGGCAATCAGCCCCAGCATTTT
>NA|TRBJ1-2|TRBV13|NA
CASSLGFGQPGYTF
TGTGCCAGCAGCTTAGGTTTTGGGCAGCCGGGCTACACCTTC
>few|TRBJ1-6|TRBV6-5|NA
CASSYSAGGSPLHF
TGTGCCAGCAGTTACTCGGCCGGGGGTTCACCCCTCCACTTT
>NA|TRBJ2-5|TRBV27|TRBD1
CASSSSTGPETQYF
TGTGCCAGCAGTTCATCGACAGGGCCAGAGACCCAGTACTTC
>NA|TRBJ2-5|TRBV7-8|NA
CASTPPGTPVETQYF
TGTGCCAGCACCCCGCCCGGGACCCCCGTAGAGACCCAGTACTTC
>NA|TRBJ1-3|TRBV7-9|NA
CASSPGGLENTIYF
TGTGCCAGCAGCCCGGGGGGCTTGGAAAACACCATATATTTT
>NA|TRBJ2-2|TRBV19|NA
CASSRANTGELFF
TGTGCCAGCAGTAGGGCGAACACCGGGGAGCTGTTTTTT
>few|TRBJ2-1|TRBV14|NA
CASSQDNSPLYNEQFF
TGTGCCAGCAGCCAAGACAACAGCCCCCTATACAATGAGCAGTTCTTC
>few|TRBJ2-1|TRBV5-1|TRBD1
CASSLVQGEYNEQFF
TGCGCCAGCAGCTTGGTACAGGGGGAATACAATGAGCAGTTCTTC
>few|TRBJ2-1|TRBV6-4|TRBD1
CASTLTGRNEQFF
TGTGCCAGCACCCTGACAGGGCGAAATGAGCAGTTCTTC